This TCR beta chain was sequenced during a study of cytomegalovirus exposure and HLA in healthy donors. Study results and caveats: In a later analysis, HLA-associated TCR beta chains were more clonally expanded than equally common others. The likely explanation for a cluster of highly shared sequence variants was sequencing artifact.

A word on this clone: The antigen is not known.

Vbeta (60) and Jbeta (13) primers were used in the PCR. As handled by the study authors: Unique TCR beta chains totaled some 80 million in a later count, with around 10 million of them shared. Measured with immunoSEQ multiplex PCR; TCRdb has only the in-frame clones, and not every one. D and trimming were read from the DNA, whereas the V and J calls and clone size are those reported in that table. The table has around 170,000 clones, about 82% seen once. The TCR comes from a woman in her forties or fifties in good health and CMV-seropositive. The specimen sequenced was PBMCs.

CDR3 residues: CASSLGSRGLNGETQYF. CDR3 sequence (DNA): TGCGCCAGCAGCTTGGGGTCTAGAGGACTTAACGGGGAGACCCAGTACTTC. J is TRBJ2-5 and V is TRBV5-1; TRBD2 is a possible D gene (5 bases). Trimming took off 0 bases at V and 5 bases at J, with 20 bases between the two ends. CDR3 length equals 17 residues. The germline gives CDR1 SGHRS, CDR2 YFSETQ.